Given below is one T cell receptor (beta chain) in context. This sample was included in a study of shared clonotypes between healthy human individuals. TCRdb's table, derived via immunoSEQ multiplex PCR, lists solely in-frame clones and lacks some. The sample shows roughly 1,100,000 clones, approximately 68% of them seen only once. CDR1 and CDR2 (germline): KGHSH, LQKENI. The CDR3 consists of 17 residues. J was trimmed by 6 bases and V by 3 bases; bases with no gene match: 8. The V gene is TRBV18, the J gene TRBJ2-1; 13 positions agree with TRBD2. Input material: memory CD4+ T cells sorted from blood. Subset noted: CD45RA-negative fraction. This clonotype was sampled from a man younger than 30 in good health. Here the CDR3 reads CASSPQGRLAGGNEQFF. The CDR3 region has the DNA TGTGCCAGCTCACCCCAGGGGAGACTAGCGGGGGGCAATGAGCAGTTCTTC.